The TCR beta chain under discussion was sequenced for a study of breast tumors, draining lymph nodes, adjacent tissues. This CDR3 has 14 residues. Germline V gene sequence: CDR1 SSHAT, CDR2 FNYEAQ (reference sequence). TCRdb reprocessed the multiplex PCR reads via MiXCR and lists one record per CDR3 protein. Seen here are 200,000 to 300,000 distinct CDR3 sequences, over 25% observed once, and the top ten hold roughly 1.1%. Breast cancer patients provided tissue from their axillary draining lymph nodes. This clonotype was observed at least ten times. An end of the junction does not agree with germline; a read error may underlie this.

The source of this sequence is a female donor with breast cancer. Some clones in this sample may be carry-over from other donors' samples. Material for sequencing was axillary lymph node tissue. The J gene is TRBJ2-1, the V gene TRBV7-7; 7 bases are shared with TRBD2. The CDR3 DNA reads TGTGCTAGCAGCTTGGGACTAAGCGGGGATGAGCAGTTCTTC. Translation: CASSLGLSGDEQFF.